The next 9 T cell receptor beta chains were all read from a single sample in a study of T-cell reconstitution after alpha-beta-depleted transplantation in children. TCRbeta library construction was performed incorporating unique molecular identifiers. TCRdb re-called the PCR reads with MiXCR, one entry per CDR3 protein. This sample has about 600,000 distinct CDR3 sequences; 23% occur once, and the top ten carry 13% to 15%. Sequenced here: PBMCs, mostly from graft donor cells, sampled 360 days after TCRalphabeta/CD19-depleted stem cell transplant. The receptor set was obtained from a boy under two years old who had a stem cell transplant for acute myeloid leukemia, so the T cells may come from the graft donor.

This clonotype was seen just once. The V and J genes are TRBV5-6 and TRBJ2-7; no firm D call. Trimming shortened V by 2 bases and J by 2 bases, and 26 bases separated the two germline ends. The V gene's germline CDR1 is SGHDT and CDR2 YYEEEE. This CDR3 spans 19 amino acids. The CDR3 here is CASSFLSFGANKWAYEQYF. CDR3 nucleotides: TGTGCCAGCAGCTTTTTATCCTTCGGAGCCAACAAGTGGGCCTACGAGCAGTACTTC.

This clonotype was seen ten or more times. The chain employs TRBV7-2 and TRBJ1-5, with D perhaps matching TRBD1 (5 bases). This CDR3 has 15 amino acids. Germline-derived CDR1 and CDR2 are SGHTA and FQGNSA. Between the trimmed V and J ends, which lost 2 bases and 6 bases, there was a span of 14 bases. The CDR3 DNA is TGTGCCAGCAGCTTACGATGGGGCTCGAGTCAGCCCCAGCATTTT. Translation gives CASSLRWGSSQPQHF.

In this sample, this clonotype turned up a few times. The chain uses TRBV10-3 and TRBJ1-1; D possibly corresponds to TRBD1 (6 bases). The germline V gene has CDR1 ENHRY and CDR2 SYGVKD. V was trimmed by 6 bases and J by 3 bases, leaving 11 bases between them. The CDR3 consists of 13 residues. The CDR3 region has the DNA TGTGCCATCAGCCGGGGGCTGGACACTGAAGCTTTCTTT. Translating gives CAISRGLDTEAFF.

The rearrangement joins TRBV2 to TRBJ2-3; D may be TRBD1 or TRBD2 (6 bases each). CDR3 size: 15 residues. CDR1 SNHLY and CDR2 FYNNEI come from the germline V gene. Trimming cost V 5 bases and J 5 bases, with 17 bases left between them. DNA of the CDR3: TGTGCCAGCAGTCAAGAGGGGGGTTACGGAGATACGCAGTATTTT. Translating it yields CASSQEGGYGDTQYF.

The chain couples TRBV5-1 to TRBJ2-5; the D is unclear. Trimming took 0 bases from V and 0 from J, leaving 9 bases between them. The CDR3 loop spans 15 amino acids. Germline V gene lookup returns CDR1 SGHRS and CDR2 YFSETQ. The CDR3 sequence is CASSLGRRNQETQYF. The CDR3 DNA follows: TGCGCCAGCAGCTTGGGGAGACGGAACCAAGAGACCCAGTACTTC.

The chain couples TRBV20-1 to TRBJ2-3; a weak D match, TRBD2 (5 bases). V was shortened by 6 bases and J by 2 bases, with 15 bases between the two germline ends. The CDR3 extends over 14 amino acids. Germline-derived CDR1 and CDR2 are DFQATT and SNEGSKA (reference sequence). CDR3 sequence (DNA): TGCAGTGCCCTTAGCTCCCTAGCCACAGATACGCAGTATTTT. Translating gives CSALSSLATDTQYF.

This clonotype was picked up many times. CDR3 amino acids: CASCEYQETQYF. CDR3 in DNA: TGTGCCAGCTGCGAGTACCAAGAGACCCAGTACTTC. This chain joins TRBV7-9 and TRBJ2-5, with unresolved D. Germline-derived CDR1 and CDR2 are SEHNR and FQNEAQ (reference sequence). This CDR3 region has 12 residues. V lost 8 bases to trimming and J lost 0 bases, with 7 bases between them. Supplemented by reference TRBV7-9 and TRBJ2-5, the full variable domain reads DTGVSQNPRHKITKRGQNVTFRCDPISEHNRLYWYRQTLGQGPEFLTYFQNEAQLEKSRLLSDRFSAERPKGSFSTLEIQRTEQGDSAMYLCASCEYQETQYFGPGTRLLVL.

This chain joins TRBV12-3 or TRBV12-4 and TRBJ2-2; no reliable D call. The CDR3 spans 15 residues. V lost 7 bases and J lost 2, with 14 bases in between. CDR3 protein: CASKPGSFNTGELFF. The DNA of the CDR3 is TGTGCCAGCAAACCCGGGTCCTTCAACACCGGGGAGCTGTTTTTT.

The rearrangement joins TRBV5-1 to TRBJ2-5, with TRBD1 matching over 8 bases. Germline V gives CDR1 SGHRS, CDR2 YFSETQ. After removal of 2 bases from V and 1 base from J, the junction contained 1 base not matched to a gene. This CDR3 region has 14 residues. The CDR3, as DNA: TGCGCCAGCAGCTTCCAGGGGGCCCAAGAGACCCAGTACTTC. It yields the protein CASSFQGAQETQYF. Full variable domain (remainder filled in from reference TRBV5-1 and TRBJ2-5): KAGVTQTPRYLIKTRGQQVTLSCSPISGHRSVSWYQQTPGQGLQFLFEYFSETQRNKGNFPGRFSGRQFSNSRSEMNVSTLELGDSALYLCASSFQGAQETQYFGPGTRLLVL.